This T cell receptor beta chain originates from a study of T-cell reconstitution after alpha-beta-depleted transplantation in children. The study, taken as a whole, reports: Several hundred graft clones that had expanded were reportedly the source of alpha-beta T cells about two months after transplant. There were some patients whose high TCRbeta diversity at day 60 came from surviving recipient T cells and thymic progenitors. Counts and diversity of T cells one year after transplant came mostly from newly produced T cells.

A note on this clonotype: Its antigen is unknown. A much larger clone is a single base away; this may be a read error.

It was with unique molecular identifiers that the TCRbeta library was prepared. TCRdb passed the PCR reads through MiXCR, listing each CDR3 protein once. The sample records roughly 200,000 distinct CDR3 sequences, approximately 10% being singletons. This CDR3 region has 14 residues. Per germline, CDR1 MNHEY and CDR2 SMNVEV (reference sequence). The source of this sequence is a child under two years old with acute myeloid leukemia, due to receive a stem cell transplant. The rearrangement links TRBV27 to TRBJ2-7; tentative D call: TRBD1 (6 bases). Sequenced material: PBMCs, taken before TCRalphabeta/CD19-depleted stem cell transplant. The CDR3 loop is CAGSFLGASYEQYF. DNA for the CDR3: TGTGCCGGCAGTTTCTTGGGGGCTTCCTACGAGCAGTACTTC.